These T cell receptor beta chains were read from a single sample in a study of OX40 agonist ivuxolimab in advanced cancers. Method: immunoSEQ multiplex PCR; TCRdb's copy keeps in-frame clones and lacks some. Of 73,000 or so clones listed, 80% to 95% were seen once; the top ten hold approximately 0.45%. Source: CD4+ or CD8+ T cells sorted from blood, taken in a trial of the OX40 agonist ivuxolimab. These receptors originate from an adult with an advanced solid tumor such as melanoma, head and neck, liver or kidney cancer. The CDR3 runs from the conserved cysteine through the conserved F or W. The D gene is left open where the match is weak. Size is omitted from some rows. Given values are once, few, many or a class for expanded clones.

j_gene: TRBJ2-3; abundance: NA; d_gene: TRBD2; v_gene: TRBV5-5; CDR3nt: TGTGCCAGCAGCCAAGGACTAGCGGGAGCAGATACGCAGTATTTT; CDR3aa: CASSQGLAGADTQYF
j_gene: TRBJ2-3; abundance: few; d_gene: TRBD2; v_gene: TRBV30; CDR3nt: TGTGCCTGGAGTGCGAGAAGCGGGAGTGGGGCAGATACGCAGTATTTT; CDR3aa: CAWSARSGSGADTQYF
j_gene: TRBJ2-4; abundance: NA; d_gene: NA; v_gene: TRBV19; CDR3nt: TGTGCCAGTAGTGCCCACGCGGCGTCCAAAAACATTCAGTACTTC; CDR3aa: CASSAHAASKNIQYF
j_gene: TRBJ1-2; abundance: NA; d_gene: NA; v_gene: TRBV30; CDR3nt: TGTGCCTGGAGTGTGGGGCCCCCGGGCTACACCTTC; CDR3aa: CAWSVGPPGYTF
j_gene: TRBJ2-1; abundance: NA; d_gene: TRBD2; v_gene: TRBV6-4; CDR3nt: TGTGCCAGCAGTGCCTTCACGGGAGGTGAGCAGTTCTTC; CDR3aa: CASSAFTGGEQFF
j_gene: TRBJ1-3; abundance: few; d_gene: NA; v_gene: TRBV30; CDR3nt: TGTGCCTGGAGTGGGGGCTCTGGAAACACCATATATTTT; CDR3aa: CAWSGGSGNTIYF
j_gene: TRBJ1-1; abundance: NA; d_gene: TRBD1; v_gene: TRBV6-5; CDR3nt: TGTGCCAGCAGATTGGACAGGGTGAACACTGAAGCTTTCTTT; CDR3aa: CASRLDRVNTEAFF
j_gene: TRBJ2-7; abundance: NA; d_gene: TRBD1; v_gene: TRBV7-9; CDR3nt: TGTGCCAGCAGCTTAGACCCGGGACAGGAAACCTACGAGCAGTACTTC; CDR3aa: CASSLDPGQETYEQYF
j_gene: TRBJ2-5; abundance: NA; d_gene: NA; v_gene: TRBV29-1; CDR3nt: TGCAGCGCTAAGGGGGGCGCTCAAGAGACCCAGTACTTC; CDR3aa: CSAKGGAQETQYF
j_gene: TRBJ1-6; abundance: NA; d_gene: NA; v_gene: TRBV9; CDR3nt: TGTGCCAGCAGCGGTACACAGACCAATTCACCCCTCCACTTT; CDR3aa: CASSGTQTNSPLHF
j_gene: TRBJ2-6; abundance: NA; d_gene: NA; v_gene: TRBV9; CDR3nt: TGTGCCAGCAGCGTAGCTACCCCCACTAGAGATGCTGGGGCCAACGTCCTGACTTTC; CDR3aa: CASSVATPTRDAGANVLTF
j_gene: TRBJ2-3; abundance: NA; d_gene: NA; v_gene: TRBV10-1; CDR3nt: TGCGCCAGCAACCAACACGCCACAGATACGCAGTATTTT; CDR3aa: CASNQHATDTQYF
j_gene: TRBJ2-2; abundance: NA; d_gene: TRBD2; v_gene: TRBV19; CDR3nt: TGTGCCAGTAGTTCCTCCAGGCTGGCGGGAGTAGTATCCGGGGAGCTGTTTTTT; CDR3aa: CASSSSRLAGVVSGELFF
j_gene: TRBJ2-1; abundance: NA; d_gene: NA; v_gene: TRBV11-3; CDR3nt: TGTGCCAGCAGCTTCGGGGGTTACAGGGAGGATGAGCAGTTCTTC; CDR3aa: CASSFGGYREDEQFF
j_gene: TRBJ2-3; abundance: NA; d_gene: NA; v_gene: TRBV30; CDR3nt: TGTGCCTGGAAGTATGCGACGGGAGCTGGTACGCAGTATTTT; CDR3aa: CAWKYATGAGTQYF
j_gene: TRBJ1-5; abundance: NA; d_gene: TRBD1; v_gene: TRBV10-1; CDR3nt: TGCGCCAGCAGTGAGGGACAGGTCAATCAGCCCCAGCATTTT; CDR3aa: CASSEGQVNQPQHF
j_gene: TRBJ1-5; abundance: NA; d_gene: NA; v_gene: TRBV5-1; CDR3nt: TGCGCCAGCAGCCCCGGGGGTGGGAATCAGCCCCAGCATTTT; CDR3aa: CASSPGGGNQPQHF
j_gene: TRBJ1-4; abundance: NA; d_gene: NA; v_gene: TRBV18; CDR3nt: TGTGCCAGCTCACCAAACACCCTCACAGGGTTAACTAATGAAAAACTGTTTTTT; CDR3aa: CASSPNTLTGLTNEKLFF
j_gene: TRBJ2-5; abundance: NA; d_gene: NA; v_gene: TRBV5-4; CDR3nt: TGTGCCAGCAGCTGGACCTCTCAAGAGACCCAGTACTTC; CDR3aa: CASSWTSQETQYF
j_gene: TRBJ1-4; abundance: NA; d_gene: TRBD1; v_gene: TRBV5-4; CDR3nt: TGTGCCAGCAGCTATCCGGGACAGGGACAGGAAAAACTGTTTTTT; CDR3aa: CASSYPGQGQEKLFF
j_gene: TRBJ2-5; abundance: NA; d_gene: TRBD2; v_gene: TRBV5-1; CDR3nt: TGCGCCAGCCTCGCGGTTCCAGCGGGAGTGGAGACCCAGTACTTC; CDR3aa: CASLAVPAGVETQYF
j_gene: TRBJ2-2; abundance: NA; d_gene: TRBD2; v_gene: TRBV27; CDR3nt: TGTGCCAGCAGTTTAGGGGCGGGAGGGTTCGCGAACACCGGGGAGCTGTTTTTT; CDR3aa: CASSLGAGGFANTGELFF
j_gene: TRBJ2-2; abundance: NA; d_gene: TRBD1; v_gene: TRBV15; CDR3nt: TGTGCCACCAGGGGTACCCGACAGGGGAGAGCGAACACCGGGGAGCTGTTTTTT; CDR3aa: CATRGTRQGRANTGELFF
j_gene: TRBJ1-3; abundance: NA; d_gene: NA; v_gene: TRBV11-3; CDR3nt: TGTGCCAGCAGCTTAGGCTCCGGGACACCTGGAAACACCATATATTTT; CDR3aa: CASSLGSGTPGNTIYF
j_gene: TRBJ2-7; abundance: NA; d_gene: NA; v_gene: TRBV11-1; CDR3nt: TGTGCCAGCAGCTGGGGTGGTGGCGAGCAGTACTTC; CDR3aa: CASSWGGGEQYF
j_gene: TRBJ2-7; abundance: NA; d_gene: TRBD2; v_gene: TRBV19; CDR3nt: TGTGCCAGTAGTGCACCAGGACTAGCGGGAACCCACGAGCAGTACTTC; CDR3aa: CASSAPGLAGTHEQYF
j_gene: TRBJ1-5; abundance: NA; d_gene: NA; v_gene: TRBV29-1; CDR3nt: TGCAGCGCCTCCGGGACTCGAAATCAGCCCCAGCATTTT; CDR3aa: CSASGTRNQPQHF
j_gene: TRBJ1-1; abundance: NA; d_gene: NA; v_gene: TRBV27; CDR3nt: TGTGCCAGCAGTTTATTTCCGAACAGCCCTGAAGCTTTCTTT; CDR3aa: CASSLFPNSPEAFF
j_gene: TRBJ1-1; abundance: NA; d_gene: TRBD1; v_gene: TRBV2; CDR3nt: TGTGCCAGCAAGGGACAGGTGAACACTGAAGCTTTCTTT; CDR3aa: CASKGQVNTEAFF
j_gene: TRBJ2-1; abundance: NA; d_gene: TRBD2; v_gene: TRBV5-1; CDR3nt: TGCGCCAGCAGCTTGGCCCTAGCGGGAGGCCATGAGCAGTTCTTC; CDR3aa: CASSLALAGGHEQFF
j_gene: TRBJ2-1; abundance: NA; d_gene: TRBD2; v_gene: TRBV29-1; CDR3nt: TGCAGCGTGGAGGCAGCAGCGGGGGGCCCGTTTCCGTTCTTC; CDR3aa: CSVEAAAGGPFPFF
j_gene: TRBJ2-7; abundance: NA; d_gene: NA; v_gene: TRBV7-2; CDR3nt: TGTGCCAGCAGCCCGTACCAGGGTGAGCAGTACTTC; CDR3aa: CASSPYQGEQYF
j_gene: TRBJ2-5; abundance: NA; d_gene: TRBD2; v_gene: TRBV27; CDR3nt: TGTGCCAGCAGAAGGAGGACTAGCGGGAGGGTAGGGCAAGAGACCCAGTACTTC; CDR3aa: CASRRRTSGRVGQETQYF
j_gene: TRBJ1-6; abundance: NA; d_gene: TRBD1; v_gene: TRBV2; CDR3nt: TGTGCCAGCAGGGAGGACAGGTCGACCCAGAATTCACCCCTCCACTTT; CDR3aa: CASREDRSTQNSPLHF
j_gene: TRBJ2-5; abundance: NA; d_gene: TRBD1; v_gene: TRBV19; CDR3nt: TGTGCCAGTAGTAGACAGGGGACCCAAGAGACCCAGTACTTC; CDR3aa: CASSRQGTQETQYF
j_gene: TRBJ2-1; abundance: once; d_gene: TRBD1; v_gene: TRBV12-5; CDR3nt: TGTGCTAGTGGTTTAGGACAGGGGGAAAGGAATGAGCAGTTCTTC; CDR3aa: CASGLGQGERNEQFF
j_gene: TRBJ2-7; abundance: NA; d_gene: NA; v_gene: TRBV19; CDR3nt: TGTGCCAGTAGCCGGCTGCCCCTCGGGCAGTACTCCTACGAGCAGTACTTC; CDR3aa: CASSRLPLGQYSYEQYF
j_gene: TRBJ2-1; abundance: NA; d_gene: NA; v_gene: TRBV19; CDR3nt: TGTGCCAGTAGTCCCTGGACAGACAATGAGCAGTTCTTC; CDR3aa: CASSPWTDNEQFF
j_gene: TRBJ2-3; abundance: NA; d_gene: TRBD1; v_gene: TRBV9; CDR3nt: TGTGCCAGCAGCGACACAGGGGCTAGCACAGATACGCAGTATTTT; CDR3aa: CASSDTGASTDTQYF
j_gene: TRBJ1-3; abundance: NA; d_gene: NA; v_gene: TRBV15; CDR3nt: TGTGCCACCAGCAGAGATCCAGGGTCCTCTGGAAACACCATATATTTT; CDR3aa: CATSRDPGSSGNTIYF
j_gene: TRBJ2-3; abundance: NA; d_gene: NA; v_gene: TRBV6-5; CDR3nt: TGTGCCAGCAGTTACTCCCAGGAGGGCACAGATACGCAGTATTTT; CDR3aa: CASSYSQEGTDTQYF
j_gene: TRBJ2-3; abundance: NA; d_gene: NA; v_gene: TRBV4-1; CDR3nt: TGCGCCAGCAGCCAAGATCCCACTACAGATACGCAGTATTTT; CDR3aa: CASSQDPTTDTQYF
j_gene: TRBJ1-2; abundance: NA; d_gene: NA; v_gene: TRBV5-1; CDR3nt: TGCGCCAGCAGCGGAACACCGACTAACTATGGCTACACCTTC; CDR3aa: CASSGTPTNYGYTF
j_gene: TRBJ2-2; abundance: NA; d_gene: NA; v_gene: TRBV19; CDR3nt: TGTGCCAGTAGTCCGATGCATGGCGGGGAGCTGTTTTTT; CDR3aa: CASSPMHGGELFF
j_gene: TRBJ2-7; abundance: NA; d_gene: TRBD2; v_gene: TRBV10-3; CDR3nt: TGTGCCATCAGTGATCGGGGGGGATCCTACGAGCAGTACTTC; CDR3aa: CAISDRGGSYEQYF
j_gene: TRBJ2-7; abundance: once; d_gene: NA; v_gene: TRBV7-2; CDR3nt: TGTGCCAGCAGTCCCGGGACTCCCGTCAACAAGCAGTACTTC; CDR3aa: CASSPGTPVNKQYF
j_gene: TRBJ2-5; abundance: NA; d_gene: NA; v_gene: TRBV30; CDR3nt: TGTGCCTGGAGCCCGAACCTAAGGACCCAGTACTTC; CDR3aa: CAWSPNLRTQYF
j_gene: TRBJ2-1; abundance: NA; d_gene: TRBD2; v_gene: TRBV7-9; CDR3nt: TGTGCCAGCCAACATAGCGGGCCAAGCTCCTACAATGAGCAGTTCTTC; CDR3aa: CASQHSGPSSYNEQFF
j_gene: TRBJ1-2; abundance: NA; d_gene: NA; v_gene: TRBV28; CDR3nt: TGTGCCACCCACACAGGGTATGGCTACACCTTC; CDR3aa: CATHTGYGYTF
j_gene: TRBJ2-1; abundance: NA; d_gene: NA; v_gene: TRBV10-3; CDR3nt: TGTGCCATCAGTGAGTTGGGGCTTGGTGGGGAGGTGCAGTTCTTC; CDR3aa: CAISELGLGGEVQFF
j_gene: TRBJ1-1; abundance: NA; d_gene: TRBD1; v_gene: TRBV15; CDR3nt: TGTGCCACCAGCAGAAGACAGGGTTGGGGCACGGCTGAAGCTTTCTTT; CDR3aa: CATSRRQGWGTAEAFF
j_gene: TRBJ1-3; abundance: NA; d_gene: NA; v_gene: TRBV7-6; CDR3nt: TGTGCCAGCAGCTTTAATTGGGGAAACACCATATATTTT; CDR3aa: CASSFNWGNTIYF
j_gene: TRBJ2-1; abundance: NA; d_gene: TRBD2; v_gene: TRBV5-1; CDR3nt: TGCGCCAGCAGCTTGAATCTAGCGGGAGTTGGTGAGCAGTTCTTC; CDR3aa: CASSLNLAGVGEQFF
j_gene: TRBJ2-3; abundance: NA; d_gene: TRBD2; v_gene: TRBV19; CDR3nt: TGTGCCAGTAGTACTTGGGACTACCCAGATACGCAGTATTTT; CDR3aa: CASSTWDYPDTQYF
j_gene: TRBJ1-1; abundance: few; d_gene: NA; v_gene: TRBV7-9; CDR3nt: TGTGCCAGCAGATTGGGGAACACTGAAGCTTTCTTT; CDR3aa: CASRLGNTEAFF
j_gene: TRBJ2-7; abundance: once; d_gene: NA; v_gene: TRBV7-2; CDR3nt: TGTGCCAGCAGCTTAGGGGGTGGCGGTGGAAATCTCGAGCAGTACTTC; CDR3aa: CASSLGGGGGNLEQYF
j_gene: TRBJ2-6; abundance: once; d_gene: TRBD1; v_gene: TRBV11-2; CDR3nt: TGTGCCAGCAACTCAGGGACAGCCTCTGGGGCCAACGTCCTGACTTTC; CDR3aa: CASNSGTASGANVLTF
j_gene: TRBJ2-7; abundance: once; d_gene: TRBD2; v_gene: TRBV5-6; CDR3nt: TGTGCCAGCAGGACCGGGACTACGGTCGAGCAGTACTTC; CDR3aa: CASRTGTTVEQYF
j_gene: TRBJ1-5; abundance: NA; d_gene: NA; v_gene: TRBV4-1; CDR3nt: TGCGCCAGCAGCCAAGGAGCAGGGGTGGGTCAGCCCCAGCATTTT; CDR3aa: CASSQGAGVGQPQHF